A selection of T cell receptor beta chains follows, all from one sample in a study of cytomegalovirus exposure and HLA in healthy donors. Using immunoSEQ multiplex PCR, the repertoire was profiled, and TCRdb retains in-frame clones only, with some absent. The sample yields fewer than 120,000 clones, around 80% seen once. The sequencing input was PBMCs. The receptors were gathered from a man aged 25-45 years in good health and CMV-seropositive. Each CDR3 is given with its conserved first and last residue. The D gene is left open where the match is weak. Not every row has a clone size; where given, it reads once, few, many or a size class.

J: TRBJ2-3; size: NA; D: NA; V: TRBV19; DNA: TGTGCCAGTAGTATAGGGGGCAGATCTACAGATACGCAGTATTTT; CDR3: CASSIGGRSTDTQYF
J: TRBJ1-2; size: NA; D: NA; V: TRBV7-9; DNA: TGTGCCAGCAGCTCGGACTGGAACTATGGCTACACCTTC; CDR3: CASSSDWNYGYTF
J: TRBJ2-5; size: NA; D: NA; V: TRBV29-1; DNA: TGCAGCGTTGGACAGACCATTTTAGAGACCCAGTACTTC; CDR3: CSVGQTILETQYF
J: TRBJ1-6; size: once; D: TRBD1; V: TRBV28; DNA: TGTGCCAGCGGGACAGAGACCAGACCCCTCCACTTT; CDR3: CASGTETRPLHF
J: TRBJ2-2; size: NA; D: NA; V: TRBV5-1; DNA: TGCGCCAGTCAACAGGGATTCACCGGGGAGCTGTTTTTT; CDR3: CASQQGFTGELFF
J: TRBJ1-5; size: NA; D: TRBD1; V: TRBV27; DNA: TGTGCCAGCAGTTTAGGAACAGGGGGCAGCAATCAGCCCCAGCATTTT; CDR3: CASSLGTGGSNQPQHF
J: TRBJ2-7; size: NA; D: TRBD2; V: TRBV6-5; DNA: TGTGCCAGCAGTTACCCTCCTAGCGGGGGAACCTACGAGCAGTACTTC; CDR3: CASSYPPSGGTYEQYF
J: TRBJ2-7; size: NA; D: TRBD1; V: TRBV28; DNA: TGTGCCACTCTGCCTTCACCGGGACAGGGAACCTACGAGCAGTACTTC; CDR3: CATLPSPGQGTYEQYF
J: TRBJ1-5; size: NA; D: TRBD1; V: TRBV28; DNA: TGTGCCAGCACCCCAGGGGACAGGGGAATCTTCGGCAATCAGCCCCAGCATTTT; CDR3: CASTPGDRGIFGNQPQHF
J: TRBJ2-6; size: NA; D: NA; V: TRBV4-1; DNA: TGCGCCAGCAGCCAAGACAGGGGCTCTGGGGCCAACGTCCTGACTTTC; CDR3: CASSQDRGSGANVLTF
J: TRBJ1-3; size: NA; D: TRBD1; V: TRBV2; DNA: TGTGCCAGCAGGCAGGGGGTCGTCTCTGGAAACACCATATATTTT; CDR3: CASRQGVVSGNTIYF
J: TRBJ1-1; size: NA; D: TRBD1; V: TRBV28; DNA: TGTGCCGTTAACAGGGGGCTTGTGGAAGCTTTCTTT; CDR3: CAVNRGLVEAFF
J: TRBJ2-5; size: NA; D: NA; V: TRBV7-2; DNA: TGTGCCAGCAGCTTCAGCCAAGAGACCCAGTACTTC; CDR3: CASSFSQETQYF
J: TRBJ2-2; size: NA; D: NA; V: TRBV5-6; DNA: TGTGCCAGCAGCTTGCAAACCAGGGAAAGGAGGGAGCTGTTTTTT; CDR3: CASSLQTRERRELFF
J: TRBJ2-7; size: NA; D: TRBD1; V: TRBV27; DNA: TGTGCCAGCAGTCCTCGACTTTCGACAGGGGGCGCAGGGGCCGAGCAGTACTTC; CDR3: CASSPRLSTGGAGAEQYF
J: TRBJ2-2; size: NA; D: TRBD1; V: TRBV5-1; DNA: TGCGCCAGCAGTAGTGGGACAGAATCCACCGGGGAGCTGTTTTTT; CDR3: CASSSGTESTGELFF